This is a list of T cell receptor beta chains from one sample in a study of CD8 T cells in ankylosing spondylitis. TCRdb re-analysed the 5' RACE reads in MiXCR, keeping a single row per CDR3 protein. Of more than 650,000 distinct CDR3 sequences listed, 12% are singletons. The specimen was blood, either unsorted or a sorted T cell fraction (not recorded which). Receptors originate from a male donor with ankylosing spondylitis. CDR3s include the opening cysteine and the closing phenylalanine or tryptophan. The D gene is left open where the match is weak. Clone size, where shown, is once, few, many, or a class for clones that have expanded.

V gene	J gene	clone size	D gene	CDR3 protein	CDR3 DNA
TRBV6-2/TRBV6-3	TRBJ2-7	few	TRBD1	CASSYFTGTGREQYF	TGTGCCAGCAGTTATTTCACCGGGACAGGGCGCGAGCAGTACTTC
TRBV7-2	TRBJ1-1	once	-	CASKGGGNTEAFF	TGTGCTTCGAAAGGGGGGGGGAACACTGAAGCTTTCTTT
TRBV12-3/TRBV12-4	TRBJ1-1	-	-	CASGRGASYTEAFF	TGTGCCAGCGGGAGAGGGGCCTCCTACACTGAAGCTTTCTTT
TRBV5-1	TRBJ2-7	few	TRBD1	CASSLQGVIPYEQYF	TGCGCCAGCAGCTTGCAGGGGGTAATCCCCTACGAGCAGTACTTC
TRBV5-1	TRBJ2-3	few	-	CASSFYGTSSTDTQYF	TGCGCCAGCAGCTTCTATGGGACATCTAGCACAGATACGCAGTATTTT
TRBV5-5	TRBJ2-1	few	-	CASSFTGSIGNEQFF	TGTGCCAGCAGCTTTACAGGGTCGATTGGCAATGAGCAGTTCTTC
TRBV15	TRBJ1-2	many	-	CATSLGQLSGYTF	TGTGCCACCAGCCTCGGGCAGTTGAGTGGCTACACCTTC
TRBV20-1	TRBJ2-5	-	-	CSAHDRFQETQYF	TGCAGTGCCCACGACAGGTTTCAAGAGACCCAGTACTTC
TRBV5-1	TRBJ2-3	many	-	CASSSGDNTDTQYF	TGCGCCAGCAGCTCAGGGGATAACACAGATACGCAGTATTTT
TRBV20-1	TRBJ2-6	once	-	CSARDRQGGGANVLTF	TGCAGTGCTAGAGACAGACAGGGAGGTGGGGCCAACGTCCTGACTTTC
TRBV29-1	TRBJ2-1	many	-	CSVCGSSYNEQFF	TGCAGCGTTTGCGGTAGCTCCTACAATGAGCAGTTCTTC
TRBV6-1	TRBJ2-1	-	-	CASTPAPSSYNEQFF	TGTGCCAGCACCCCGGCCCCGAGCTCCTACAATGAGCAGTTCTTC
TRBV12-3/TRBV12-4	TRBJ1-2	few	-	CASSLTHRDYGYTF	TGTGCCAGCAGTTTAACCCACAGGGACTATGGCTACACCTTC
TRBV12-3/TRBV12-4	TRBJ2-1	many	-	CASSRDFFTGNEQFF	TGTGCCAGCAGCCGGGACTTCTTCACCGGGAATGAGCAGTTCTTC
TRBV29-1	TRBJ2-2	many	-	CSVDPGMNTGELFF	TGCAGCGTTGACCCAGGGATGAACACCGGGGAGCTGTTTTTT
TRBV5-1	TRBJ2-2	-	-	CASSRLVGTGELFF	TGCGCCAGCAGCCGACTAGTCGGCACCGGGGAGCTGTTTTTT
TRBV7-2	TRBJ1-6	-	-	CASSSTRLPPLHF	TGTGCCAGCAGCTCAACAAGGCTTCCACCCCTCCACTTT
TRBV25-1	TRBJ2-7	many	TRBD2	CASSDSRMGGSSYEQYF	TGTGCCAGCAGTGACTCCCGGATGGGAGGGAGCTCCTACGAGCAGTACTTC
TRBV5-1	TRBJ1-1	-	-	CASSGGGREEAFF	TGCGCCAGCAGCGGAGGGGGAAGGGAGGAAGCTTTCTTT
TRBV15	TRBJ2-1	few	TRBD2	CATSRDGTSPSRDEQFF	TGTGCCACCAGCAGAGATGGGACTAGCCCCTCGCGAGATGAGCAGTTCTTC
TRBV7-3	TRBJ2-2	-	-	CASSPTPTSRTGELFF	TGTGCCAGCAGCCCGACACCTACCTCTCGCACCGGGGAGCTGTTTTTT
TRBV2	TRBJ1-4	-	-	CASSDAGRVEKLFF	TGTGCCAGCAGTGATGCCGGGAGGGTTGAAAAACTGTTTTTT
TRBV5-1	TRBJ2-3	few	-	CASSFITVSDTQYF	TGCGCCAGCAGCTTCATAACGGTTTCAGATACGCAGTATTTT
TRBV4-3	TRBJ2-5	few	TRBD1	CASSQDLGDRVCF	TGCGCCAGCAGCCAAGATCTAGGGGACAGGGTTTGCTTC
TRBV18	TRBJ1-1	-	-	CASSPIRLNTEAFF	TGTGCCAGCTCACCAATCCGATTGAACACTGAAGCTTTCTTT
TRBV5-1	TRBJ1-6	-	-	CASSLYLIDNSPLHF	TGCGCCAGCAGCTTGTATCTTATAGATAATTCACCCCTCCACTTT
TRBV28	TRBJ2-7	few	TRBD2	CASSLFIARTSGSREQYF	TGTGCCAGCAGTTTATTCATCGCCCGGACTAGCGGGAGTCGAGAGCAGTACTTC
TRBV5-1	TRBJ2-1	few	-	CASSLAEGGGGNEQFF	TGCGCCAGCAGCTTGGCCGAAGGGGGAGGGGGCAATGAGCAGTTCTTC
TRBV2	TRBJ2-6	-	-	CASSPQKSAGANVLTF	TGTGCCAGCAGTCCCCAGAAAAGCGCTGGGGCCAACGTCCTGACTTTC
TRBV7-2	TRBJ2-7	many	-	CASSGQGGSYEQYF	TGTGCCAGCAGCGGACAGGGAGGGTCCTACGAGCAGTACTTC
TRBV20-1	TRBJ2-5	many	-	CSARGTVKETQYF	TGCAGTGCTAGAGGGACAGTCAAAGAGACCCAGTACTTC
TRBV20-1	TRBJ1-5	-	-	CSCAGGDYSNQPQHF	TGCAGTTGTGCGGGAGGAGATTATAGCAATCAGCCCCAGCATTTT